The 30 T cell receptor beta chains given below trace back to one sample, sequenced in a study of cytomegalovirus exposure and HLA in healthy donors. Primers for the PCR totalled 60 Vbeta and 13 Jbeta. Sequenced by immunoSEQ multiplex PCR; TCRdb stores in-frame clones only, minus some. The table records a few hundred thousand clones, about 75% of them present only once. Sequencing was done on a sample of PBMCs. These receptor sequences come from a woman aged 30 to 39 in good health and CMV-seronegative.

This clone appeared a few times. The chain combines TRBV2 with TRBJ1-6, with D maybe TRBD1 (6 bases). The CDR3 has 15 amino acids. Germline V CDR1 and CDR2: SNHLY, FYNNEI. The V end lost 7 bases, the J end lost 2 bases, and 12 bases lay between the germline ends. The CDR3 nucleotides are TGTGCCAGCAAACAGGGTGGCACCTATAATTCACCCCTCCACTTT. This codes for CASKQGGTYNSPLHF.

The chain couples TRBV5-4 to TRBJ2-7; 11 bases agree with TRBD2. This CDR3 region has 16 residues. The germline V gene encodes CDR1 SGHNT and CDR2 YYREEE (reference sequence). V shed 4 bases, J shed 3 bases, and the junction held 9 bases outside the gene matches. The CDR3 coding sequence is TGTGCCAGCAGCGATCCTGGGACTAGCGGAAGCTACGAGCAGTACTTC. The encoded protein is CASSDPGTSGSYEQYF.

The genes are TRBV29-1 and TRBJ2-4, with D unresolved. The CDR3 length is 13 residues. The V and J ends lost 0 bases and 2 bases respectively, with 5 bases between them. Germline V gene sequence: CDR1 SQVTM, CDR2 ANQGSEA. The CDR3 DNA sequence: TGCAGCGTTGAAGACAGATCCAAAAACATTCAGTACTTC. It translates to CSVEDRSKNIQYF.

This clone was observed a handful of times. The chain employs TRBV21-1 and TRBJ2-7; the table gives TRBD1 as D, unverified against the DNA. TRBV21-1 is termed a pseudogene. The CDR3 is made up of 16 amino acids. The chain's CDR3 is CASSKVFGQGCYEQYF. The CDR3 DNA sequence: TGTGCCAGCAGCAAAGTTTTCGGACAGGGCTGTTACGAGCAGTACTTC.

The rearrangement uses TRBV7-2 and TRBJ1-3, with 7 bases matching TRBD1. Germline V gene data show CDR1 as SGHTA and CDR2 as FQGNSA. This CDR3 is 15 amino acids long. V was pared by 0 bases and J by 9 bases, with 8 bases of the junction left unmatched. The CDR3 loop is CASSLARQGGRTIYF. For the CDR3, the DNA is TGTGCCAGCAGCTTAGCGAGACAGGGTGGGCGCACCATATATTTT.

The table lists this clone with a count of one. The chain recombines TRBV5-1 with TRBJ2-5; 7 nucleotides line up with TRBD1. The J call is in doubt because the DNA end fits TRBJ2-7 better. The CDR3 sequence is 15 residues long. CDR1 is SGHRS, CDR2 YFSETQ, per germline. In nucleotides, the CDR3 is TGCGCCAGCAGCTTGGGGGACAGTCTAACCCACGAGCAGTACTTC. Its protein product is CASSLGDSLTHEQYF.

The chain has TRBV7-6 and TRBJ1-1; 9 bases match TRBD1. This CDR3 is built from 13 residues. The junction had 1 base not matched to a gene; V was cut back by 5 bases and J by 3 bases. The germline gives CDR1 SGHVS, CDR2 FNYEAQ. In DNA form, the CDR3 reads TGTGCCAGCAGCCGGGACAGGGACACTGAAGCTTTCTTT. Translation gives CASSRDRDTEAFF. Together with reference TRBV7-6 and TRBJ1-1, the CDR3 gives the full variable domain: GAGVSQSPRYKVTKRGQDVALRCDPISGHVSLYWYRQALGQGPEFLTYFNYEAQQDKSGLPNDRFSAERPEGSISTLTIQRTEQRDSAMYRCASSRDRDTEAFFGQGTRLTVV.

The rearrangement uses TRBV27 and TRBJ2-1, with 9 nucleotides matching TRBD2. Germline lookup yields CDR1 MNHEY and CDR2 SMNVEV (reference sequence). V dropped 8 bases and J dropped 6; count of bases not matched to a gene: 5. CDR3 size: 13 residues. CDR3 residues: CASGRGGPNEQFF. CDR3 nucleotides: TGTGCCAGCGGGCGGGGGGGCCCCAATGAGCAGTTCTTC.

This chain uses TRBV6-6 with TRBJ2-4, with TRBD1 matching 7 bases. Losses at the gene ends were 2 bases for V and 8 bases for J; bases not matched to a gene: 12. CDR1 is MNHNY, CDR2 SVGAGI, per germline (reference sequence). The CDR3 covers 16 residues. As DNA, the CDR3 is TGTGCCAGCAGTTACGGTCGTAGGGGGCGCGAGGACATTCAGTACTTC. It yields the protein CASSYGRRGREDIQYF.

The genes are TRBV5-6 and TRBJ1-3, with D unresolved. This CDR3 is built from 15 residues. V dropped 1 base and J dropped 0 bases, with 8 bases sitting between them. Germline CDR1 is SGHDT and CDR2 is YYEEEE. In DNA, the CDR3 is TGTGCCAGCAGCTTGCGCGGTATCTCTGGAAACACCATATATTTT. Its protein is CASSLRGISGNTIYF.

Comments on this clone: Other nucleotide sequences from this sample produce the same CDR3. This rearrangement joins TRBV5-4 to TRBJ2-5; 15 bases fit TRBD2. V lost 3 bases and J lost 2; bases outside the gene matches: 2. The length of the CDR3 is 16 residues. Germline lookup yields CDR1 SGHNT and CDR2 YYREEE (reference sequence). Here the CDR3 reads CASSSGLAGGQETQYF. The CDR3, as DNA: TGTGCCAGCAGCTCGGGACTAGCGGGAGGACAAGAGACCCAGTACTTC. The full variable domain, its missing parts supplied by reference TRBV5-4 and TRBJ2-5, is ETGVTQSPTHLIKTRGQQVTLRCSSQSGHNTVSWYQQALGQGPQFIFQYYREEENGRGNFPPRFSGLQFPNYSSELNVNALELDDSALYLCASSSGLAGGQETQYFGPGTRLLVL.

This CDR3 reads CASSLTLGPMNTEAFF. CDR3 DNA sequence: TGCGCCAGCAGCTTGACCCTGGGCCCGATGAACACTGAAGCTTTCTTT. The chain employs TRBV5-1 and TRBJ1-1; D unresolved. Germline V gene data show CDR1 as SGHRS and CDR2 as YFSETQ. Between the trimmed V and J ends, which lost 1 base and 0 bases, there was a span of 13 bases. The CDR3 loop spans 16 amino acids.

The chain has TRBV7-9 and TRBJ1-5, with 8 bases identical to TRBD1. The V segment lost 5 bases and the J segment 7 bases; nucleotides outside the gene matches: 7. CDR1 and CDR2 from the germline V gene are SEHNR and FQNEAQ (reference sequence). The CDR3 runs 14 residues. The CDR3 spells CASSGLGTGQPQHF. The CDR3 bases are TGTGCCAGCAGCGGGCTCGGGACAGGCCAGCCCCAGCATTTT.

This clone was recorded a few times. V and J are TRBV28 and TRBJ1-4, with D hard to call. The germline CDR1 and CDR2 sequences are MDHEN and SYDVKM. This CDR3 region has 13 residues. The V gene lost 5 bases and the J gene lost 8 bases, with 12 bases spanning the gap. The CDR3 here is CASSPGPGEKLFF. CDR3 sequence (DNA): TGTGCCAGCAGTCCCGGGCCGGGGGAAAAACTGTTTTTT.

This clone has just one count. This chain joins TRBV19 and TRBJ2-2; TRBD1 is a possible D gene (5 bases). The germline gives CDR1 LNHDA, CDR2 SQIVND (reference sequence). The CDR3 has 15 residues. The ends were cut back, 7 bases at V and 6 bases at J, with 18 bases in the middle. The CDR3 DNA sequence: TGTGCCAGTACTCTCGTGGCAGGGATGGCCGGGGAGCTGTTTTTT. Protein product: CASTLVAGMAGELFF.

This clone was seen a single time. The chain is built from TRBV29-1 and TRBJ2-1; 10 bases agree with TRBD2. Germline CDR1 is SQVTM and CDR2 is ANQGSEA. V lost 4 bases to trimming and J lost 6 bases; unmatched junction nucleotides: 6. The CDR3 has 14 residues. CDR3 loop: CSVGRTSGVNEQFF. The CDR3 DNA reads as TGCAGCGTTGGTAGGACTAGCGGTGTCAATGAGCAGTTCTTC.

This clone was seen a few times. The V gene is TRBV19, the J gene TRBJ2-2; D gene uncertain. V was shortened by 2 bases and J by 9 bases, with 4 bases between the two germline ends. Germline CDR1 and CDR2: LNHDA and SQIVND (reference sequence). The CDR3 runs to 11 residues. CDR3 in DNA: TGTGCCAGTAGTATAAAGCGGGAGCTGTTTTTT. This translates into CASSIKRELFF.

The CDR3 region is CASNRGETQYF. CDR3 nucleotides: TGTGCCAGCAACCGGGGGGAGACCCAGTACTTC. The rearrangement links TRBV6-5 to TRBJ2-5, with D tentatively TRBD2 (6 bases). V was pared by 7 bases and J by 5 bases, with 8 bases between. The germline gives CDR1 MNHEY, CDR2 SVGAGI. The CDR3 runs 11 residues.

This clone was observed a few times. CDR3 sequence: CARSLFRRASSYNEQFF. The CDR3 nucleotides read TGTGCCAGAAGCTTATTTCGGCGGGCAAGCTCCTACAATGAGCAGTTCTTC. The rearrangement uses TRBV7-5 and TRBJ2-1; the DNA was not compared with TRBD2, the D call given in the table. TRBV7-5 is a recognized pseudogene. The CDR3 runs to 17 residues.

The V and J genes are TRBV18 and TRBJ1-5, with a weak D call TRBD1 (6 bases). Germline-derived CDR1 and CDR2 are KGHSH and LQKENI. V was shortened by 6 bases and J by 3 bases, with 15 bases between the two germline ends. The CDR3 is 15 amino acids. CDR3: CASSTAQGPNQPQHF. CDR3 in DNA: TGTGCCAGCTCTACGGCGCAGGGGCCCAATCAGCCCCAGCATTTT.

The chain is built from TRBV18 and TRBJ2-7; TRBD1 agrees at 7 bases. V shed 3 bases and J 3 bases; nucleotides not matched to a gene: 5. Germline lookup yields CDR1 KGHSH and CDR2 LQKENI. This CDR3 has 14 residues. The CDR3 sequence: CASSPSTGFYEQYF. The CDR3, as DNA: TGTGCCAGCTCACCCTCGACAGGGTTCTACGAGCAGTACTTC.

The rearrangement links TRBV30 to TRBJ2-6; D is perhaps TRBD2 (5 bases). The CDR3 totals 20 residues. Trimming left V 6 bases short and J 0 bases short, with 27 bases between. CDR1 GTSNPN and CDR2 SVGIG come from the germline V gene (reference sequence). This CDR3 reads CACYPFEIGLTSSGANVLTF. As DNA, the CDR3 is TGTGCCTGTTACCCCTTCGAGATTGGACTCACCTCCTCTGGGGCCAACGTCCTGACTTTC.

The chain uses TRBV29-1 and TRBJ1-2; 7 bases align to TRBD1. Germline V gives CDR1 SQVTM, CDR2 ANQGSEA. The CDR3 has 11 residues. Trimming cost V 4 bases and J 13 bases; bases outside gene matches: 9. The CDR3 reads CSVAADRRSTF. The CDR3 region has the DNA TGCAGCGTTGCGGCGGACAGGCGGTCCACCTTC.

The gene calls are TRBV11-3 and TRBJ1-1; D is unclear. Looked up from germline, CDR1 is SGHNT and CDR2 is YENEEA. With 0 bases removed from V and 5 bases from J, the gap between germline ends came to 13 bases. CDR3 length: 15 residues. The CDR3 region has the DNA TGTGCCAGCAGCTTAGATTCCCTGGAGTCTACTGAAGCTTTCTTT. Amino acids: CASSLDSLESTEAFF.

V gene TRBV19 combines with J gene TRBJ2-1, with D possibly matching TRBD1 (6 bases). Germline assignment: CDR1 LNHDA and CDR2 SQIVND (reference sequence). The CDR3 is 14 amino acids. The V and J ends lost 5 bases and 9 bases respectively, with 17 bases between them. CDR3 nucleotides: TGTGCCAGTAGTCATGGGGGCACGGCAACTGAGCAGTTCTTC. Translating it yields CASSHGGTATEQFF.

V usage is TRBV27 and J usage is TRBJ2-1; TRBD2 matches at 9 bases. Germline V gene sequence: CDR1 MNHEY, CDR2 SMNVEV (reference sequence). Trimming removed 4 bases from V and 10 bases from J; junction bases left unmatched: 5. This CDR3 is 13 amino acids long. CDR3 amino acids: CASSYTSGSEQFF. CDR3 DNA sequence: TGTGCCAGCAGTTACACTAGCGGGTCCGAGCAGTTCTTC.

This clone is large within its sample. Different DNA sequences within this sample yield the same CDR3. The chain recombines TRBV12-5 with TRBJ2-1; 7 bases are shared with TRBD2. Germline-derived CDR1 and CDR2 are LGHNT and FRNRAP. The CDR3 totals 18 residues. Trimming cost V 3 bases and J 3 bases; bases outside gene matches: 14. The CDR3 region has the DNA TGTGCTAGTGGTTTACCCAGTCCCCCCGGGGGGTACTACAATGAGCAGTTCTTC. This encodes CASGLPSPPGGYYNEQFF. Supplemented by reference TRBV12-5 and TRBJ2-1, the full variable domain reads DARVTQTPRHKVTEMGQEVTMRCQPILGHNTVFWYRQTMMQGLELLAYFRNRAPLDDSGMPKDRFSAEMPDATLATLKIQPSEPRDSAVYFCASGLPSPPGGYYNEQFFGPGTRLTVL.

J is TRBJ1-2 and V is TRBV27, with TRBD1 matching over 7 bases. From germline, CDR1 is MNHEY and CDR2 SMNVEV (reference sequence). After removal of 1 base from V and 9 bases from J, the junction contained 11 bases not matched to a gene. The CDR3 contains 15 residues. The DNA for the CDR3 is TGTGCCAGCAGTTTATACCCCCCCGGACAGGCCAGCTACACCTTC. Its translation is CASSLYPPGQASYTF.

This sequence joins TRBV7-3 and TRBJ2-3; D ambiguous. The CDR3 is 15 residues long. V gave up 3 bases and J gave up 4 bases, with 14 bases separating them. Germline V gene sequence: CDR1 SGHTA, CDR2 FQGTGA. The CDR3 nucleotides are TGTGCCAGCAGCTTTGGCAGATCATCATCAGATACGCAGTATTTT. It encodes CASSFGRSSSDTQYF.

This clone turned up a few times. DNA for the CDR3: TGTGCCAGCAGCGTAGCGCTGCGGGGGGCCCCCGATACGCAGTATTTT. Translation gives CASSVALRGAPDTQYF. The chain carries TRBV9 and TRBJ2-3; 8 bases line up with TRBD2. Germline CDR1 SGDLS, CDR2 YYNGEE. The J segment lost 6 bases and the V segment lost 0 bases, leaving 9 bases of the junction unmatched. The CDR3 is 16 amino acids.